These T cell receptor beta chains were read from a single sample in a study of blood T cells in healthy people across ages. TCRdb analysed the 5' RACE reads with MiXCR anew, one entry per CDR3 protein. The sample records more than 1 million distinct CDR3 sequences, roughly 45% being singletons. The sample consisted of blood. The receptors were gathered from a woman aged 55-75 years in good health. CDR3s leave out the opening cysteine and the closing phenylalanine or tryptophan.

CDR3 protein	V gene	J gene
ASSRREGNEKLF	TRBV18	TRBJ1-4
ASTSGGLYGF	TRBV28	TRBJ2-1
SARSGTSGRALRQF	TRBV20-1	TRBJ2-1
SVEESGTASSGANVLT	TRBV29-1	TRBJ2-6
ASSLLFAGVGLYEQY	TRBV5-5	TRBJ2-7
ASSPQTGLYDEQF	TRBV7-9	TRBJ2-1
ATTWQETQY	TRBV6-6	TRBJ2-5
ASSLWGGLASRDEQF	TRBV28	TRBJ2-1
SADRGRSDTQY	TRBV29-1	TRBJ2-3
ATSESNTDTQY	TRBV24-1	TRBJ2-3
ASSPRQRGDSYNEQF	TRBV7-2	TRBJ2-1
ASSKGWSVSYGYT	TRBV21-1	TRBJ1-2